This T cell receptor beta chain is drawn from a study of CD8 T cells in ankylosing spondylitis. Regarding the study as a whole: Certain motif variants had earlier been reported in reactive arthritis synovial fluid and blood. In ankylosing spondylitis blood, a motif of seven to nine highly homologous TCR beta variants appeared characteristic. In ankylosing spondylitis patients, matched synovial fluid reportedly showed significant enrichment of disease-linked clones.

This CDR3 has 14 amino acids. V lost 4 bases and J lost 7; bases outside the gene matches: 8. Germline loops: CDR1 SNHLY, CDR2 FYNNEI. With molecular barcodes, quantitative 5'-RACE was used to make the TCR beta libraries. One entry per CDR3 protein results from TCRdb running MiXCR on the 5' RACE reads. The sample holds about 540,000 distinct CDR3 sequences, more than 9.5% seen once. A word on this clonotype: Its target is not known.

The receptor was isolated from a male donor with ankylosing spondylitis. Source material: blood, either unsorted or a sorted T cell fraction (not recorded which). The chain recombines TRBV2 with TRBJ2-5, with 8 bases aligning to TRBD2. CDR3 nucleotide sequence: TGTGCCAGCAGTGCCCGTAGCGGGACGAGGACCCAGTACTTC. Translation gives CASSARSGTRTQYF.